One sample yielded the 20 T cell receptor beta chains listed below, sequenced in a study of PD-L1 blockade in urothelial cancer. Data came from immunoSEQ multiplex PCR; TCRdb stores just in-frame clones and leaves some out. The top ten clones hold 9.5% of a sample with tens of thousands of clones, about four fifths of them seen once. The sample in question was PBMCs, obtained around atezolizumab (anti-PD-L1) treatment. The origin of the receptors is a man in his 70s with urothelial cancer.

The chain joins TRBV10-3 to TRBJ1-2; tentatively, D is TRBD1 (5 bases). Germline CDR1 is ENHRY and CDR2 is SYGVKD. This CDR3 is built from 13 residues. The V and J ends lost 2 bases and 4 bases respectively, with 8 bases between them. CDR3: CAISEDSLYGYTF. CDR3 DNA: TGTGCCATCAGTGAGGACAGCCTCTATGGCTACACCTTC.

The chain joins TRBV5-4 to TRBJ2-1; a possible D gene is TRBD2 (6 bases). The CDR3 is 13 amino acids. Deletions cut 4 bases from V and 10 bases from J, with 15 bases between. CDR1 SGHNT and CDR2 YYREEE come from the germline V gene (reference sequence). The CDR3 loop is CASSPGTAREQFF. In DNA, the CDR3 is TGTGCCAGCAGCCCCGGGACTGCCCGGGAGCAGTTCTTC. Looking up the rest from reference TRBV5-4 and TRBJ2-1 gives the full variable domain: ETGVTQSPTHLIKTRGQQVTLRCSSQSGHNTVSWYQQALGQGPQFIFQYYREEENGRGNFPPRFSGLQFPNYSSELNVNALELDDSALYLCASSPGTAREQFFGPGTRLTVL.

V usage is TRBV19 and J usage is TRBJ1-1; D is undetermined. The V gene lost 8 bases and the J gene lost 1 base, with 14 bases spanning the gap. The CDR3 is made up of 14 amino acids. The germline gives CDR1 LNHDA, CDR2 SQIVND (reference sequence). Here the CDR3 reads CASRHPPGNTEAFF. The CDR3 DNA reads as TGTGCCAGTCGCCACCCACCGGGGAACACTGAAGCTTTCTTT.

The chain employs TRBV7-8 and TRBJ2-7; 7 nucleotides align to TRBD2. The CDR3 is made up of 17 amino acids. Germline V lookup: CDR1 SGHVS, CDR2 FQNEAQ. J gave up 0 bases and V 0 bases, and 8 bases lay outside the gene matches. The CDR3 nucleotides are TGTGCCAGCAGCTTAGCGAGGGGAGGGGCCAGCTCCTACGAGCAGTACTTC. It translates to CASSLARGGASSYEQYF.

The rearrangement joins TRBV11-3 to TRBJ1-1; 8 bases map to TRBD1. There are 17 residues in the CDR3. V lost 0 bases and J lost 3; bases outside the gene matches: 9. CDR1 SGHNT and CDR2 YENEEA come from the germline V gene. CDR3 sequence (DNA): TGTGCCAGCAGCTTAGATGGTCCAGGACAGGGTCACACTGAAGCTTTCTTT. It encodes CASSLDGPGQGHTEAFF.

The chain carries TRBV5-1 and TRBJ1-4; TRBD1 aligns across 8 bases. Trimming cost V 0 bases and J 7 bases; bases outside gene matches: 8. The CDR3 runs to 16 residues. The V gene's germline CDR1 is SGHRS and CDR2 YFSETQ. CDR3 residues: CASSLGGQGGSEKLFF. The CDR3 DNA reads as TGCGCCAGCAGCTTGGGTGGACAGGGCGGAAGTGAAAAACTGTTTTTT.

The V gene is TRBV19, the J gene TRBJ1-5; D gene unclear. V lost 5 bases and J 1 base, leaving 15 bases between the germline ends. The CDR3 runs to 16 residues. The germline gives CDR1 LNHDA, CDR2 SQIVND (reference sequence). The CDR3 nucleotides are TGTGCCAGTAGTCCTCCCTTAGCTTGGAGCAATCAGCCCCAGCATTTT. Protein product: CASSPPLAWSNQPQHF.

As for this clone: This sample also contains other DNA sequences that code for the same CDR3. V and J are TRBV29-1 and TRBJ2-1, with a tentative D call TRBD2 (5 bases). CDR3 length: 15 amino acids. V lost 0 bases and J lost 4, with 13 bases in between. In germline, CDR1 is SQVTM, CDR2 ANQGSEA. The CDR3 DNA follows: TGCAGCGTTGAAGACGGGCTTCGAGGGTACAATGAGCAGTTCTTC. This sequence encodes CSVEDGLRGYNEQFF.

The CDR3 here is CASSQRSGGVYEQYF. In nucleotides, the CDR3 is TGTGCCAGCAGCCAACGTAGCGGGGGGGTTTACGAGCAGTACTTC. This chain joins TRBV4-2 and TRBJ2-7; 11 bases are shared with TRBD2. Trimming took 2 bases from V and 4 from J; bases not matched to a gene: 4. CDR1 is LGHNA, CDR2 YNFKEQ, per germline. The CDR3 loop spans 15 amino acids.

The chain recombines TRBV7-9 with TRBJ1-4; the D gene is possibly TRBD1 (6 bases). CDR1 and CDR2 (germline): SEHNR, FQNEAQ (reference sequence). Trimming took off 5 bases at V and 3 bases at J, with 10 bases between the two ends. This CDR3 region has 14 residues. CDR3 DNA sequence: TGTGCCAGCAGCCCGACAGGAGCTAATGAAAAACTGTTTTTT. It yields the protein CASSPTGANEKLFF. Combining the CDR3 with reference TRBV7-9 and TRBJ1-4 gives the whole variable domain DTGVSQNPRHKITKRGQNVTFRCDPISEHNRLYWYRQTLGQGPEFLTYFQNEAQLEKSRLLSDRFSAERPKGSFSTLEIQRTEQGDSAMYLCASSPTGANEKLFFGSGTQLSVL.

The gene calls are TRBV5-1 and TRBJ2-7; 7 nucleotides line up with TRBD1. The junction had 7 bases not matched to a gene; V was cut back by 0 bases and J by 4 bases. CDR3 length: 15 residues. CDR1 is SGHRS, CDR2 YFSETQ, per germline. The chain's CDR3 is CASSLGQGQRYEQYF. CDR3 DNA: TGCGCCAGCAGCTTGGGCCAGGGACAGCGTTACGAGCAGTACTTC.

This clone turned up a few times. The chain employs TRBV20-1 and TRBJ2-5; weak D call: TRBD2 (6 bases). The germline V gene encodes CDR1 DFQATT and CDR2 SNEGSKA (reference sequence). V lost 4 bases and J lost 4, with 7 bases in between. This CDR3 spans 11 amino acids. In DNA form, the CDR3 reads TGCAGTGCTATGGGGGGAGAGACCCAGTACTTC. The encoded protein is CSAMGGETQYF.

This chain joins TRBV19 and TRBJ2-7; 9 positions agree with TRBD1. The CDR3 totals 16 residues. Germline assignment: CDR1 LNHDA and CDR2 SQIVND (reference sequence). Trimming cost V 5 bases and J 7 bases; bases outside gene matches: 15. The CDR3 nucleotides read TGTGCCAGTAGTCCCGGGACAGGGTCTCCGGTGTGGGAGCAGTACTTC. Protein sequence: CASSPGTGSPVWEQYF.

The chain employs TRBV7-2 and TRBJ2-7; D gene uncertain. Trimming removed 0 bases from V and 6 bases from J, with 9 bases in between. Germline V gene sequence: CDR1 SGHTA, CDR2 FQGNSA. The CDR3 is 13 amino acids. The CDR3 protein is CASSLASVPEQYF. CDR3 DNA sequence: TGTGCCAGCAGCTTAGCGAGCGTACCCGAGCAGTACTTC.

V usage is TRBV19 and J usage is TRBJ2-3; D is unresolved. The CDR3 sequence is 14 residues long. Trimming pared 7 bases from V and 2 bases from J, leaving 13 bases between. Germline V gene sequence: CDR1 LNHDA, CDR2 SQIVND (reference sequence). CDR3 sequence (DNA): TGTGCCAGTAAGTCGACACAAAACACAGATACGCAGTATTTT. Its translation is CASKSTQNTDTQYF.

The chain is built from TRBV5-1 and TRBJ2-3; tentative D call: TRBD2 (6 bases). The V gene lost 4 bases and the J gene lost 0 bases, with 12 bases spanning the gap. CDR3 size: 15 residues. Germline CDR1 reads SGHRS; CDR2 reads YFSETQ. The CDR3 nucleotides read TGCGCCAGCAGCCCAACCGGGAGTAGCACAGATACGCAGTATTTT. It codes for CASSPTGSSTDTQYF. Full variable domain (outside the CDR3, taken from reference TRBV5-1 and TRBJ2-3): KAGVTQTPRYLIKTRGQQVTLSCSPISGHRSVSWYQQTPGQGLQFLFEYFSETQRNKGNFPGRFSGRQFSNSRSEMNVSTLELGDSALYLCASSPTGSSTDTQYFGPGTRLTVL.

In this sample, this clone turned up once. For the CDR3, the DNA is TGTGCCAGCAGGGGACAGGGGCCGGGGGGCTACACCTTC. It translates to CASRGQGPGGYTF. V is TRBV6-5 and J is TRBJ1-2; 10 bases are a match to TRBD1. The CDR3 has 13 residues. J was trimmed by 8 bases and V by 6 bases; bases with no gene match: 6. Germline CDR1 MNHEY, CDR2 SVGAGI.

This chain connects TRBV5-4 to TRBJ2-7; TRBD2 matches 7 bases. The V gene's germline CDR1 is SGHNT and CDR2 YYREEE (reference sequence). The CDR3 is made up of 15 amino acids. The junction had 4 bases not matched to a gene; V was cut back by 1 base and J by 0 bases. The CDR3 loop reads CASSLFGTTSYEQYF. In DNA, the CDR3 is TGTGCCAGCAGCTTGTTTGGGACTACCTCCTACGAGCAGTACTTC. The full variable domain, with the rest looked up from reference TRBV5-4 and TRBJ2-7, is ETGVTQSPTHLIKTRGQQVTLRCSSQSGHNTVSWYQQALGQGPQFIFQYYREEENGRGNFPPRFSGLQFPNYSSELNVNALELDDSALYLCASSLFGTTSYEQYFGPGTRLTVT.

This clone was observed once. The rearrangement joins TRBV30 to TRBJ2-1, with D tentatively TRBD2 (6 bases). The CDR3 runs to 13 residues. The germline V gene encodes CDR1 GTSNPN and CDR2 SVGIG (reference sequence). Trimming pared 2 bases from V and 10 bases from J, leaving 15 bases between. The CDR3 nucleotides read TGTGCCTGGAGTCCAATGCGGGGCGGGGAGCAGTTCTTC. It yields the protein CAWSPMRGGEQFF.

The sample holds a few counts of this clone. The genes are TRBV9 and TRBJ1-5; 7 nucleotides agree with TRBD1. The CDR3 extends over 15 amino acids. The germline V gene has CDR1 SGDLS and CDR2 YYNGEE. The ends lost 4 bases at V and 6 bases at J; junction bases unmatched: 10. CDR3 loop: CASSPRDRGGQPQHF. DNA for the CDR3: TGTGCCAGCAGCCCGCGGGACAGAGGAGGTCAGCCCCAGCATTTT.